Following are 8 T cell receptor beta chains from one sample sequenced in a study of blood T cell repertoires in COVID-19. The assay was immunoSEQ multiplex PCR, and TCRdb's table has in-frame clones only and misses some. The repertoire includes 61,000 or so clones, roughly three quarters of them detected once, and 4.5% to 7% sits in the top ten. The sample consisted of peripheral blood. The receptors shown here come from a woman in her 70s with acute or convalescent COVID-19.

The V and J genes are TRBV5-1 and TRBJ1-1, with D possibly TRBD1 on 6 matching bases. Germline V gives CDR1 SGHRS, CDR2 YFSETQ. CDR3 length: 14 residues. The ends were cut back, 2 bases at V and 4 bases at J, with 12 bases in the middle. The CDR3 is CASSFTGLGTEAFF. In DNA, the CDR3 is TGCGCCAGCAGCTTTACAGGGTTAGGCACTGAAGCTTTCTTT.

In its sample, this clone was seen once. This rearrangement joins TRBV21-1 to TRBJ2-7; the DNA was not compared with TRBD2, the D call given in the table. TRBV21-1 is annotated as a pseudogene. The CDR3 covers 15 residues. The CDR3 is CASSKARTSLNEQYF. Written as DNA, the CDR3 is TGTGCCAGCAGCAAAGCGAGGACTAGCCTTAACGAGCAGTACTTC.

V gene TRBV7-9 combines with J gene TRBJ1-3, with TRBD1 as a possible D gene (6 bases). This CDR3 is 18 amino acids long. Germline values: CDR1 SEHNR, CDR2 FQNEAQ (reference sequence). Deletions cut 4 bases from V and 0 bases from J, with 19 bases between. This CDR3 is CASSSVGRAGVSGNTIYF. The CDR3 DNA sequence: TGTGCCAGCAGCTCGGTGGGTCGAGCAGGGGTCTCTGGAAACACCATATATTTT.

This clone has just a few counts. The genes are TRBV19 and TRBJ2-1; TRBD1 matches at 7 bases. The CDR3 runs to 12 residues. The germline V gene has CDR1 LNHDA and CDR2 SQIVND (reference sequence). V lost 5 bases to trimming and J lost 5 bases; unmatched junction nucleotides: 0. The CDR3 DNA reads TGTGCCAGTAGTGACAGGGACAATGAGCAGTTCTTC. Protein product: CASSDRDNEQFF.

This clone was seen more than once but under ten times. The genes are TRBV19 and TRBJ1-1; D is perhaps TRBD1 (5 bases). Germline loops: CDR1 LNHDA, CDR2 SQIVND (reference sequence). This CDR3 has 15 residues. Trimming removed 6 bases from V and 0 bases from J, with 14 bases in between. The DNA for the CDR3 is TGTGCCAGTAGCGTCGCAGGGTTCATGAACACTGAAGCTTTCTTT. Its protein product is CASSVAGFMNTEAFF.

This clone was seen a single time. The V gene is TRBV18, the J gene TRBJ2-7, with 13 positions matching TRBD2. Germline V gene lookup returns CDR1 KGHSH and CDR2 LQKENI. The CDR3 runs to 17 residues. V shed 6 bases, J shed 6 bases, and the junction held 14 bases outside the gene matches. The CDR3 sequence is CASSWTSGGGLSGEQYF. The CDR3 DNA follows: TGTGCCAGCTCCTGGACTAGCGGGGGAGGGTTGTCGGGCGAGCAGTACTTC.

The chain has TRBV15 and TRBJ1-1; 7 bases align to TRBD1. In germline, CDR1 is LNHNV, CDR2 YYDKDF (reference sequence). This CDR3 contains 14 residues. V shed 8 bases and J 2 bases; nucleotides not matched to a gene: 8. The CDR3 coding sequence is TGTGCCACCGGTAACAGGGGTATAAACACTGAAGCTTTCTTT. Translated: CATGNRGINTEAFF.

The CDR3 spells CASSLGGGVGTEAFF. The CDR3 nucleotides are TGTGCCAGCAGCTTAGGGGGAGGGGTTGGGACTGAAGCTTTCTTT. The chain has TRBV7-8 and TRBJ1-1; a weak D match, TRBD1 (5 bases). Trimming shortened V by 1 base and J by 5 bases, and 14 bases separated the two germline ends. In germline, CDR1 is SGHVS, CDR2 FQNEAQ. This CDR3 contains 15 residues.